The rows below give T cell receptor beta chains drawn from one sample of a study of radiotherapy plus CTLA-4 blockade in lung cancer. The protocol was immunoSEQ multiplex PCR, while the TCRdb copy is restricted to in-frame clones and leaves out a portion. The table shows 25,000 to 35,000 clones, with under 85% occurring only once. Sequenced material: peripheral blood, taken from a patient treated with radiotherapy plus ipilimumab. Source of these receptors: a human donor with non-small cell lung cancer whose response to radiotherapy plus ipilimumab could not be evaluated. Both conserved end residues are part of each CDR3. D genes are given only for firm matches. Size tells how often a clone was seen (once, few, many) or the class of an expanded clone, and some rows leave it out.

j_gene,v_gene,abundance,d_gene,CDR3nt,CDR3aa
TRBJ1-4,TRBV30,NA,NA,TGTGCCTGGAGTAGGCAGGGGCAAAAACTGTTTTTT,CAWSRQGQKLFF
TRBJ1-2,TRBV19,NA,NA,TGTGCCAGTAGTTCAGTCGCAGGAGGCTACACCTTC,CASSSVAGGYTF
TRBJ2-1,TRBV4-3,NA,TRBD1,TGCGCCAGCAGCCAGGAAAGGGACAGCCGCTATGAGCAGTTCTTC,CASSQERDSRYEQFF
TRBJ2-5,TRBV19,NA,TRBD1,TGTGCCACTAACGAGGGGGGCGGCAGGGGGCGTGGGACCCAGTACTTC,CATNEGGGRGRGTQYF
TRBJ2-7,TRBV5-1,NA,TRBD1,TGCGCCAGCCGCGTGGGTGGGACAGAGGCCTACGAGCAGTACTTC,CASRVGGTEAYEQYF
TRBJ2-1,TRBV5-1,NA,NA,TGCGCCAGCAGCTTGGGGAGTAGTGGCTACAATGAGCAGTTCTTC,CASSLGSSGYNEQFF
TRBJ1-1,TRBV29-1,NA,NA,TGCAGCGTTGCACTTTCGAGGAGAAACACTGAAGCTTTCTTT,CSVALSRRNTEAFF
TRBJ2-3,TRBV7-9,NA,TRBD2,TGTGCCAGCAGCTTTGGAGCGGGGAGCACAGATACGCAGTATTTT,CASSFGAGSTDTQYF
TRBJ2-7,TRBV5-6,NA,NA,TGTGCCAGCAGCTCCGTGGGTCGGGACTACGAGCAGTACTTC,CASSSVGRDYEQYF
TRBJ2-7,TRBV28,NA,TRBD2,TGTGCCAGCAGGGGTAGCGGGAGGGCCGCCAACGAGCAGTACTTC,CASRGSGRAANEQYF
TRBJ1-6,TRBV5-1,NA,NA,TGCGCCAGCAGCTGGGGACTGTCTACTTATAATTCACCCCTCCACTTT,CASSWGLSTYNSPLHF
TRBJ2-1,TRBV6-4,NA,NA,TGTGCCAGCAGAACGAATATGCAGGCCTACAATGAGCAGTTCTTC,CASRTNMQAYNEQFF
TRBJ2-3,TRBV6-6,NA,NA,TGTGCCAGCATTAGAAGGGGCCCCCCAGATACGCAGTATTTT,CASIRRGPPDTQYF
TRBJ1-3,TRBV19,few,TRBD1,TGTGCCAGTAGTGGGGACAGGGGAAACACCATATATTTT,CASSGDRGNTIYF
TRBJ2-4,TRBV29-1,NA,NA,TGCAGCGTTGAAGACCCACAGGGCGGAAACATTCAGTACTTC,CSVEDPQGGNIQYF
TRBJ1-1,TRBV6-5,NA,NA,TGTGCCAGCAGTGAAGTGGCAGATGAAGCTTTCTTT,CASSEVADEAFF
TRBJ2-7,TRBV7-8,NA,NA,TGTGCCAGCAGCTTAGTCGACAGGATGTACGAGCAGTACTTC,CASSLVDRMYEQYF
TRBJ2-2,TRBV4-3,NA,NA,TGCGCCAGCAGCCAAGAGTATCTAGGCGGGGAGCTGTTTTTT,CASSQEYLGGELFF
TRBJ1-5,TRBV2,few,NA,TGTGCCAGCAGTGAACGGGGACTGGGGTGGAATCAGCCCCAGCATTTT,CASSERGLGWNQPQHF
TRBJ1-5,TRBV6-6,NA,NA,TGTGCCAGCATGGGGACTAAAAATCAGCCCCAGCATTTT,CASMGTKNQPQHF
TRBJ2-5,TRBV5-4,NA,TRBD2,TGTGCCAGCAGCTTGATTTTGGGGGGGAGCGAGACCCAGTACTTC,CASSLILGGSETQYF
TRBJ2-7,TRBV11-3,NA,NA,TGTGCCAGCAGCCCGGGGGCGGGAGTGGGATCCTACGAGCAGTACTTC,CASSPGAGVGSYEQYF
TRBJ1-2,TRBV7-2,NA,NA,TGTGCCAGCAGCCCGGGACACGCGAACTATGGCTACACCTTC,CASSPGHANYGYTF
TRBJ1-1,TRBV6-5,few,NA,TGTGCCAGCAGCCTACAGGTTAACACTGAAGCTTTCTTT,CASSLQVNTEAFF
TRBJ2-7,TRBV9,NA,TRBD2,TGTGCCAGCAGCGTAGTTCAAGCGGGATCCTCCTACGAGCAGTACTTC,CASSVVQAGSSYEQYF
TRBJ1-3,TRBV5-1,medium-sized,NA,TGCGCCAGCAGCTTACAGGAGGGAAACACCATATATTTT,CASSLQEGNTIYF
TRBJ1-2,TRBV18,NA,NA,TGTGCCAGCTCACCACCGGGCGGACAGCGAAATGGCTACACCTTC,CASSPPGGQRNGYTF
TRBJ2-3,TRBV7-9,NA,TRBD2,TGTGCCAGCAGCCCTGGGGCTAGCGGGAGTCGGACAGATACGCAGTATTTT,CASSPGASGSRTDTQYF
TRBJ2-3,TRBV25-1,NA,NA,TGTGCCAGCAGTGAATTCACAGGCACAACCTTCACAGATACGCAGTATTTT,CASSEFTGTTFTDTQYF
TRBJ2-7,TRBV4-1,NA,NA,TGCGCCAGCAGCCAAGAACTCCAGAGGGACTACGAGCAGTACTTC,CASSQELQRDYEQYF
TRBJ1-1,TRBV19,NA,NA,TGTGCCAGTAGTATAGTCGGCAGGATGAACACTGAAGCTTTCTTT,CASSIVGRMNTEAFF
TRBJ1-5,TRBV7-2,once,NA,TGTGCCAGCACGAAGGGGTCCGGCTCTCGGAGCAATCAGCCCCAGCATTTT,CASTKGSGSRSNQPQHF
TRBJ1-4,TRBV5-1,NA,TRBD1,TGCGCCAGCAGCTTGGGGACAGGGTTTGAAAAACTGTTTTTT,CASSLGTGFEKLFF
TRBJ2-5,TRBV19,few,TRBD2,TGTGCCAGTAGTGGGGGACTAGCGGGAGGGCCGGGTGAGACCCAGTACTTC,CASSGGLAGGPGETQYF
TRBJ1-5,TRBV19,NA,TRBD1,TGTGCCAGTCGTGACCAACAGGGGATGAATCAGCCCCAGCATTTT,CASRDQQGMNQPQHF
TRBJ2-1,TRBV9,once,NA,TGTGCCAGCAGCGAGGACTATGGGAAGGATGAGCAGTTCTTC,CASSEDYGKDEQFF
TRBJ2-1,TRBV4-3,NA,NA,TGCGCCAGCAGCCAAGAACCAGGGACTTACAATGAGCAGTTCTTC,CASSQEPGTYNEQFF
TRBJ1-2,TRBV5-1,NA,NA,TGCGCCAGCAGCCCGGAGCGGGGTACAAACGGCGATGGCTACACCTTC,CASSPERGTNGDGYTF
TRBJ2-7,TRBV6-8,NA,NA,TGTGCCAGCAGTGATGAGACGGAGAGCTCCTACGAGCAGTACTTC,CASSDETESSYEQYF
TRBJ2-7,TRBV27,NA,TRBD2,TGTGCCAGCAGTTTGTTACTAGCGGGCGCCGAGCAGTACTTC,CASSLLLAGAEQYF
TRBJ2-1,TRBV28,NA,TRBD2,TGTGCCAGCAGTTTCCCACTTTTAGCGGGATTTTTCAATGAGCAGTTCTTC,CASSFPLLAGFFNEQFF
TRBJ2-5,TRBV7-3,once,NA,TGTGCCAGCAGTTCGAGGGTCGGGGAGACCCAGTACTTC,CASSSRVGETQYF
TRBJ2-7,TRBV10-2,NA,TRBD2,TGCGCCAGTTCAGGGTGGGGACTAGCGGGCCCCTACGAGCAGTACTTC,CASSGWGLAGPYEQYF
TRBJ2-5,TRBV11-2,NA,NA,TGTGCCAGCAGCGTACAGGTTGCAGAAGAGACCCAGTACTTC,CASSVQVAEETQYF
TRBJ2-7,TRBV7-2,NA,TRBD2,TGTGCCAGCAGCCAAAATGCGGGGGGTTCCTACGAGCAGTACTTC,CASSQNAGGSYEQYF
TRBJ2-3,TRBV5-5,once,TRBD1,TGTGCCAGCAGCTTAGAGGGACAGGGAGATACGCAGTATTTT,CASSLEGQGDTQYF
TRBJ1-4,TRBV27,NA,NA,TGTGCCAGCAGTTTCAATGGAGGAGGGTTCGCTGAAAAACTGTTTTTT,CASSFNGGGFAEKLFF
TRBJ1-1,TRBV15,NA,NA,TGTGCCACCAGCAGAGACAGGGCTTACATGAACACTGAAGCTTTCTTT,CATSRDRAYMNTEAFF
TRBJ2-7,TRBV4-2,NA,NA,TGTGCCAGCAGCCTCGAGGAGGGAGCTCCCGCCGAGCAGTACTTC,CASSLEEGAPAEQYF
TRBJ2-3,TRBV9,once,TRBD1,TGTGCCAGCAGCGCGCCTGGGGACAGGGTATCGGATACGCAGTATTTT,CASSAPGDRVSDTQYF
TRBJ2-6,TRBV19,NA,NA,TGTGCCAGTAGTATAGCCGGTCCCGGGGCCAACGTCCTGACTTTC,CASSIAGPGANVLTF